This entry describes one T cell receptor (beta chain). The antigen remains unidentified. Reverse transcribed after extraction, RNA yielded cDNA as the sequencing template. The repertoire was sequenced with immunoSEQ multiplex PCR; TCRdb's copy has only in-frame clones and lacks some. In the table there are approximately 140,000 clones, 65% to 90% of which are singletons. The sample comes from a study of CD8+ T cells in alopecia areata. About the research overall: Tofacitinib administration persisted for 6 to 18 months, succeeded by 6 months off drug. Severity was scored as percentage of affected scalp area in treated patients.

Treatment defined: oral pan-JAK inhibitor, 5-10 mg twice daily. Specimens obtained from alopecia areata patients comprised lesional scalp punch biopsies and peripheral blood. This CDR3 comprises 16 residues. The germline gives CDR1 SGHTA, CDR2 FQGNSA. Deletions cut 1 base from V and 3 bases from J, with 13 bases between. General study results and limits: In scalp and blood during tofacitinib, many expanded lesional clones persisted.

The chain joins TRBV7-2 to TRBJ2-1; perhaps TRBD2 as D (7 bases). This sample comprised CD8+ T cells sorted from blood, obtained at week 4, from a patient treated with tofacitinib. This sequence originates from a human donor with alopecia areata. The CDR3 DNA reads as TGTGCCAGCAGCTTAGTGGCGGGGGCCCTCTACAATGAGCAGTTCTTC. Amino acids: CASSLVAGALYNEQFF.